These T cell receptor beta chains were read from a single sample in a study of shared clonotypes between healthy human individuals. Libraries were prepared by immunoSEQ multiplex PCR; TCRdb keeps only in-frame clonotypes and omits some of them. The sample has roughly 2 million clones, roughly 95% seen once. Input material: naive CD4+ T cells sorted from blood. These receptors were collected from a man in his late teens or twenties in good health. The CDR3 runs from the conserved cysteine through the conserved F or W. D genes are given only for firm matches. Where a row states a size, it is once, few, many or the class of an expanded clone; other rows omit it.

j_call	d_call	clone_size	v_call	cdr3_aa	cdr3_nt
TRBJ2-7	.	.	TRBV7-3	CASEPKWVFDPYEQYF	TGTGCCAGCGAACCTAAGTGGGTTTTCGACCCCTACGAGCAGTACTTC
TRBJ2-7	.	once	TRBV14	CASRRTARSSYEQYF	TGTGCCAGCAGGCGGACAGCCAGGAGCTCCTACGAGCAGTACTTC
TRBJ1-2	.	.	TRBV30	CAWSVPPHWGYTF	TGTGCCTGGAGTGTCCCCCCTCATTGGGGCTACACCTTC
TRBJ2-5	.	.	TRBV11-3	CASSSGGGSQETQYF	TGTGCCAGCAGCTCCGGCGGGGGCTCTCAAGAGACCCAGTACTTC
TRBJ1-5	.	.	TRBV7-2	CASSLAFTNSNQPQHF	TGTGCCAGCAGCTTAGCTTTTACAAATAGCAATCAGCCCCAGCATTTT
TRBJ2-1	TRBD1	.	TRBV10-1	CAKRDRALGSYNEQFF	TGCGCCAAAAGAGACAGGGCCTTGGGCTCCTACAATGAGCAGTTCTTC
TRBJ2-1	.	.	TRBV10-3	CAIRPTVSYNEQFF	TGTGCCATCAGACCGACAGTCTCCTACAATGAGCAGTTCTTC
TRBJ2-2	.	.	TRBV6-1	CASSGSGTNTGELFF	TGTGCCAGCAGTGGGTCAGGCACGAACACCGGGGAGCTGTTTTTT
TRBJ2-1	.	.	TRBV19	CASRRAGFDEQFF	TGTGCCAGTCGAAGAGCCGGGTTCGATGAGCAGTTCTTC
TRBJ1-6	.	once	TRBV6-5	CASSYRPSSYNSPLHF	TGTGCCAGCAGTTACCGACCCTCCTCCTATAATTCACCCCTCCACTTT
TRBJ2-7	.	.	TRBV5-1	CASSLDFTYQGEQYF	TGCGCCAGCAGCTTGGACTTCACCTATCAGGGCGAGCAGTACTTC
TRBJ2-3	.	.	TRBV10-3	CAISQITDTQYF	TGTGCCATCAGCCAAATCACAGATACGCAGTATTTT
TRBJ1-2	.	.	TRBV9	CASSVASGGGYGYTF	TGTGCCAGCAGCGTAGCCTCTGGTGGTGGCTATGGCTACACCTTC
TRBJ1-1	.	.	TRBV6-5	CASSRGTKMNTEAFF	TGTGCCAGCAGTCGAGGGACGAAGATGAACACTGAAGCTTTCTTT
TRBJ1-1	TRBD1	.	TRBV7-2	CASRPQADRGSQAFF	TGTGCCAGCAGGCCTCAAGCCGACAGGGGATCCCAAGCTTTCTTT
TRBJ1-2	TRBD1	.	TRBV27	CASSLSGDRGYGYTF	TGTGCCAGCAGTTTATCGGGGGACAGAGGCTATGGCTACACCTTC
TRBJ2-3	TRBD2	.	TRBV5-1	CASSLSGGAEDTQYF	TGCGCCAGCAGCCTTAGCGGGGGGGCGGAAGATACGCAGTATTTT
TRBJ2-1	.	once	TRBV5-1	CASSFSGGSYNEQFF	TGCGCCAGCAGCTTTTCCGGGGGCTCCTACAATGAGCAGTTCTTC
TRBJ1-5	TRBD1	once	TRBV6-6	CASTQGGSGQPQHF	TGTGCCAGCACCCAGGGGGGGTCGGGTCAGCCCCAGCATTTT
TRBJ2-1	TRBD1	.	TRBV5-1	CASSLGQGFDEQFF	TGCGCCAGCAGCTTGGGACAGGGATTCGATGAGCAGTTCTTC
TRBJ2-3	TRBD1	.	TRBV5-1	CASSTDRGDTQYF	TGCGCCAGCAGCACGGACAGGGGAGATACGCAGTATTTT
TRBJ2-5	.	.	TRBV5-1	CASSLESDEETQYF	TGCGCCAGCAGCTTGGAGTCGGACGAAGAGACCCAGTACTTC
TRBJ1-5	.	.	TRBV5-8	CASSLEAGLSNQPQHF	TGTGCCAGCAGCTTGGAAGCAGGGCTTAGCAATCAGCCCCAGCATTTT
TRBJ2-3	.	.	TRBV6-6	CASRSRGGRFTDTQYF	TGTGCCAGCAGATCCCGTGGGGGTCGGTTCACAGATACGCAGTATTTT
TRBJ2-3	TRBD2	.	TRBV10-2	CASSDRASGGLADTQYF	TGCGCCAGCAGTGATCGGGCTAGCGGGGGGTTGGCAGATACGCAGTATTTT
TRBJ2-7	.	.	TRBV12-5	CASGSGEGDYEQYF	TGTGCTAGTGGTTCCGGAGAGGGAGACTACGAGCAGTACTTC
TRBJ2-7	.	.	TRBV29-1	CSVVGDRNYEQYF	TGCAGCGTTGTAGGCGACAGAAACTACGAGCAGTACTTC
TRBJ1-5	.	once	TRBV28	CASSWGQGQNQPQHF	TGTGCCAGCAGTTGGGGCCAGGGGCAAAATCAGCCCCAGCATTTT
TRBJ1-3	.	.	TRBV10-2	CASSSMDRAGNTIYF	TGCGCCAGCAGTTCTATGGACAGAGCTGGAAACACCATATATTTT